This T cell receptor (beta chain) was retrieved from a study of T cell responses to AZD1222 COVID-19 vaccine (dated by TCRdb to the early 2020s). About the investigation overall: TCR sequencing was performed for 230 to 250 trial participants, of whom about 200 were given two doses of AZD1222 and some 26 were given two doses of MenACWY control vaccine. Trial participants were enrolled into age subgroups of 18-55, 56-69 and 70-plus years, which contained approximately 150, 28 and 58 TCR-sequenced participants, respectively.

The CDR3 has 14 amino acids, counting the end cysteine and phenylalanine. Only the CDR3 DNA stays, 42 bases, in frame from base 1. From the germline V gene, CDR1 is SGHTA and CDR2 is FQGNSA. Trimming takes 5 bases from V and 6 bases from J, and the germline ends sit 13 bases apart. The CDR3 regions of human TCRbeta chains were subjected to immunosequencing. Per the authors' processing: Repertoire TCRs were checked for matches against a reference library of SARS-CoV-2-specific TCRs that had been generated using the MIRA antigen-specificity platform. Breadth was defined as the fraction of unique TCRs that were SARS-CoV-2-associated, and depth was defined as the fraction of total T cells that were SARS-CoV-2-associated. Using the MIRA data, every spike-specific TCR was mapped to the spike region that the TCR reacted to and assigned to either a CD4 or a CD8 class. Log10-transformed breadth and depth values were compared by one-way ANOVA with Sidak's multiple comparisons tests. The table was pulled from immuneACCESS by TCRdb, which kept in-frame rearrangements only. Such tables lose some clones; where checked, under half of the loss comes from unresolved V genes, and the rest has no known cause. The DNA gave D and trimming, while V, J and clone size come from that table. In this sample the table shows approximately 61,000 clones, roughly four fifths of which occur a single time. The ten largest clones add up to roughly 25% of the sample.

Concerning this clone itself: Its antigen is not yet known. No quality values exist for individual bases; no much larger clone is one base distant.

The investigation overall reported the following: The 56-69-year group was small, and its depth increase did not reach significance, likely because of low power. After two AZD1222 doses, spike-specific TCR breadth and depth were significantly higher than at day 0 and than in MenACWY recipients. Epitopes outside the regions mutated in the B.1.351 and B.1.1.7 variants were reportedly recognized by nearly half of the unique spike-specific TCRs. Most participants were white British and females outnumbered males, and the authors suggested that clonal diversity may have been underestimated. Conclusions about previously exposed vaccinees were limited because only six AZD1222 recipients were SARS-CoV-2 seropositive at baseline. Because no day 14 peak-response samples were available, repertoires were characterized only after the peak T cell response. The whole spike protein was spanned by vaccine-associated CD4 TCRs, and dominant responses were seen in regions 160-218 and 743-854.

The time point label on this specimen signifies: about 28 days (+/-7) after the second vaccine dose. Because spike-specific TCR depth and breadth did not differ between the two schedules, AZD1222 recipients who got a second dose at roughly 4 weeks were pooled with those who got a second dose at roughly 12 weeks. Samples from vaccinated people were obtained from the UK trials COV001 and COV002, which included a single-blind randomized controlled phase 2/3 trial of AZD1222 (ChAdOx1 nCoV-19) in healthy adults. For TCRbeta chain sequencing, PBMC samples from trial participants were taken at day 0 and at day 28 after the second dose.

The source was peripheral blood, collected 28 days after the second AZD1222 dose. This clonotype originated in an adult who received the AZD1222 COVID-19 vaccine. The rearrangement combines TRBV7-2 with TRBJ2-2; the D gene is not confidently resolved. The CDR3 loop reads CASSAMDWSGELFF. The DNA sequence is TGTGCCAGCAGCGCGATGGATTGGTCCGGGGAGCTGTTTTTT.